The 22 T cell receptor beta chains listed next were all sequenced from one sample in a study of T cells after yellow fever vaccination. TCRdb passed the 5' RACE reads through MiXCR, listing each CDR3 protein once. This sample has a few hundred thousand distinct CDR3 sequences; roughly 8% occur once, and the top ten carry 17%. Sequenced material: PBMCs, taken about 49 days after the first yellow fever vaccination. These receptors came from a young man who received the YFV17D yellow fever vaccine.

This clonotype has more than one count but fewer than ten. The J gene is TRBJ2-7, the V gene TRBV3-1, with 8 bases matching TRBD2. Germline V CDR1 and CDR2: LGHDT, YNNKEL (reference sequence). This CDR3 region has 15 residues. J gave up 5 bases and V 1 base, and 7 bases lay outside the gene matches. CDR3 DNA sequence: TGTGCCAGCAGCCAAGGTTCCGGGGGGGGCAACGAGCAGTACTTC. Translating gives CASSQGSGGGNEQYF.

The CDR3 DNA is TGTGCCAGCAGCCGGGACAGGGGCCACTACGAGCAGTACTTC. Protein sequence: CASSRDRGHYEQYF. The gene calls are TRBV27 and TRBJ2-7; 10 nucleotides agree with TRBD1. The CDR3 runs to 14 residues. Losses at the gene ends were 6 bases for V and 3 bases for J; bases not matched to a gene: 5. Looked up from germline, CDR1 is MNHEY and CDR2 is SMNVEV (reference sequence).

This clonotype was found a few times. The rearrangement links TRBV4-3 to TRBJ2-1; D uncertain. Germline V gene lookup returns CDR1 LGHNA and CDR2 YSLEER. V lost 6 bases and J 0 bases, leaving 12 bases between the germline ends. This CDR3 is 15 amino acids long. The CDR3 loop is CASRASKSSYNEQFF. The CDR3 DNA reads TGCGCCAGCAGGGCCTCCAAGAGCTCCTACAATGAGCAGTTCTTC.

The chain employs TRBV7-9 and TRBJ1-4; no firm D call. This CDR3 has 14 residues. The germline V gene encodes CDR1 SEHNR and CDR2 FQNEAQ (reference sequence). V was clipped by 5 bases and J by 8 bases, with 15 bases between them. CDR3 DNA sequence: TGTGCCAGCAGCCCTTTGCGACGGGTAGAAAAACTGTTTTTT. Residues: CASSPLRRVEKLFF.

This chain uses TRBV5-1 with TRBJ2-7; D is unclear. This CDR3 has 14 residues. The germline V and J ends were trimmed by 0 bases and 3 bases, with 10 bases remaining between them. Germline lookup yields CDR1 SGHRS and CDR2 YFSETQ. CDR3 sequence reads: CASSLAGLGYEQYF. The CDR3 nucleotides are TGCGCCAGCAGCTTGGCCGGCCTGGGCTACGAGCAGTACTTC.

This clonotype has more than one count but fewer than ten. V usage is TRBV6-2 or TRBV6-3 and J usage is TRBJ2-1, with D perhaps matching TRBD2 (6 bases). V was clipped by 6 bases and J by 5 bases, with 17 bases between them. In germline, CDR1 is MNHEY, CDR2 SVGEGT. The CDR3 is made up of 15 amino acids. The CDR3 region has the DNA TGTGCCAGCAGCCAGCCCCGGGACTCTAACAATGAGCAGTTCTTC. Translation: CASSQPRDSNNEQFF.

This clonotype was seen more than once but under ten times. The chain is built from TRBV4-3 and TRBJ1-2, with no clear D. The CDR3 runs to 15 residues. Trimming pared 2 bases from V and 3 bases from J, leaving 13 bases between. Germline CDR1 is LGHNA and CDR2 is YSLEER. The DNA of the CDR3 is TGCGCCAGCAGCCAACTCGGCAGGTCCTACTATGGCTACACCTTC. This codes for CASSQLGRSYYGYTF.

This clonotype was detected a few times. The V call is TRBV5-1, the J call TRBJ1-1; no reliable D call. CDR3 size: 13 residues. Germline lookup yields CDR1 SGHRS and CDR2 YFSETQ. The V end was cut by 4 bases, the J end by 3 bases, with 10 bases between. The CDR3 reads CASSPHRDTEAFF. In DNA, the CDR3 is TGCGCCAGCAGCCCACACCGGGACACTGAAGCTTTCTTT.

This clonotype has only a few counts. At one of its ends the junction is not consistent with the germline gene, which may arise from a read error. V usage is TRBV20-1 and J usage is TRBJ1-2, with TRBD1 as a possible D gene (6 bases). Germline V gives CDR1 DFQATT, CDR2 SNEGSKA (reference sequence). The length of the CDR3 is 11 residues. The CDR3 here is CSAKTQGIYSF. In DNA, the CDR3 is TGCAGTGCAAAAACCCAGGGGATCTACTCCTTC.

This clonotype showed up just a few times. The CDR3 region has the DNA TGCGCCAGCAGCCAAGAGTTTACGGGGATAGATAATTCACCCCTCCACTTT. Its protein is CASSQEFTGIDNSPLHF. The chain is built from TRBV4-3 and TRBJ1-6; D uncertain. The V gene's germline CDR1 is LGHNA and CDR2 YSLEER. CDR3 size: 17 residues. With 0 bases removed from V and 5 bases from J, the gap between germline ends came to 14 bases.

A few counts support this clonotype. The chain has TRBV18 and TRBJ2-5; either TRBD1 or TRBD2 may fit D (5 bases each). The V and J ends lost 6 bases and 0 bases respectively, with 17 bases between them. Germline CDR1 is KGHSH and CDR2 is LQKENI. CDR3 length equals 16 residues. The CDR3 DNA sequence: TGTGCCAGCTCGGAGGCACTTTCGGGACACCAAGAGACCCAGTACTTC. It translates to CASSEALSGHQETQYF.

This clonotype was recorded at least ten times. V and J are TRBV24-1 and TRBJ2-1, with unresolved D. This CDR3 is 11 amino acids long. V gave up 0 bases and J gave up 9 bases, with 2 bases separating them. Germline V CDR1 and CDR2: KGHDR, SFDVKD. The CDR3 bases are TGTGCCACCAGTGATTTGGTTGAGCAGTTCTTC. This codes for CATSDLVEQFF.

This clonotype was seen a handful of times. The chain combines TRBV9 with TRBJ2-1, with 13 bases that match TRBD2. Trimming cost V 3 bases and J 9 bases; bases outside gene matches: 6. This CDR3 is built from 15 residues. Looked up from germline, CDR1 is SGDLS and CDR2 is YYNGEE. DNA for the CDR3: TGTGCCAGCAGCGGAGGGACTAGCGGGGACGTTGAGCAGTTCTTC. Protein sequence: CASSGGTSGDVEQFF.

In its sample, this clonotype was seen many times. The J gene is TRBJ2-7, the V gene TRBV7-9, with D perhaps matching TRBD2 (7 bases). CDR3 size: 16 residues. Germline lookup yields CDR1 SEHNR and CDR2 FQNEAQ (reference sequence). The V and J ends lost 1 base and 3 bases respectively, with 16 bases between them. The DNA for the CDR3 is TGTGCCAGCAGCTTAGTTTCCAGGGAGGGACACTACGAGCAGTACGTC. Translation: CASSLVSREGHYEQYV.

This clonotype was found a few times. Here the CDR3 DNA reads TGCGCCAGCAGCCAAGAAGCGGCAGGGGGGTACGGCGGGGAGCTGTTTTTT. It specifies CASSQEAAGGYGGELFF. The chain uses TRBV4-3 and TRBJ2-2; tentative D call: TRBD1 (7 bases). The germline V and J ends were trimmed by 0 bases and 7 bases, with 18 bases remaining between them. This CDR3 is 17 amino acids long. CDR1 and CDR2 from the germline V gene are LGHNA and YSLEER.

V and J are TRBV4-1 and TRBJ1-5, with a weak D call TRBD1 (5 bases). There are 14 residues in the CDR3. The ends were cut back, 1 base at V and 7 bases at J, with 11 bases in the middle. The germline V gene encodes CDR1 MGHRA and CDR2 YSYEKL. The CDR3 DNA reads as TGCGCCAGCAGCCAAGGATCCAGGGTACAGCCCCAGCATTTT. Translation gives CASSQGSRVQPQHF.

A few counts support this clonotype. The chain combines TRBV4-1 with TRBJ2-6; D ambiguous. Germline-derived CDR1 and CDR2 are MGHRA and YSYEKL. Trimming removed 4 bases at V and 0 bases at J, with 4 bases between. The CDR3 is 14 amino acids. CDR3 loop: CASSLPSGANVLTF. CDR3 bases: TGCGCCAGCAGCCTACCCTCTGGGGCCAACGTCCTGACTTTC.

The chain is built from TRBV6-1 and TRBJ2-7, with D perhaps TRBD1 (6 bases). This CDR3 has 15 amino acids. CDR1 MNHNS and CDR2 SASEGT come from the germline V gene. Trimming took off 7 bases at V and 0 bases at J, with 16 bases between the two ends. The DNA for the CDR3 is TGTGCCAGCACCAAGGGGGAAGGGGCCTCCTACGAGCAGTACTTC. Protein: CASTKGEGASYEQYF.

This clonotype was seen more than once but under ten times. V usage is TRBV5-1 and J usage is TRBJ2-7; TRBD1 agrees at 7 bases. This CDR3 has 15 residues. The trim removed 2 bases at V and 5 bases at J, leaving 10 bases unmatched. Germline V gene sequence: CDR1 SGHRS, CDR2 YFSETQ. The CDR3 DNA follows: TGCGCCAGCAGCTTCCGGCAGGGGGTGTTTGACGAGCAGTACTTC. This codes for CASSFRQGVFDEQYF.

This clonotype has only a few counts. The rearrangement joins TRBV7-6 to TRBJ2-6; D is tentatively TRBD1 or TRBD2 (6 bases each). Trimming stripped 2 bases from V and 1 base from J, with 12 bases between. The CDR3 runs to 17 residues. Germline CDR1 is SGHVS and CDR2 is FNYEAQ. The CDR3 region has the DNA TGTGCCAGCAGCTTATGGGGGGCCTGGTCTGGGGCCAACGTCCTGACTTTC. Translated: CASSLWGAWSGANVLTF.

This clonotype was seen a few times. V is TRBV5-1 and J is TRBJ2-5; weak D call: TRBD1 (6 bases). Germline V gene data show CDR1 as SGHRS and CDR2 as YFSETQ. Trimming removed 2 bases at V and 3 bases at J, with 11 bases between. The CDR3 runs 14 residues. The CDR3 is CASSFRQEKETQYF. The DNA for the CDR3 is TGCGCCAGCAGCTTCAGACAGGAAAAAGAGACCCAGTACTTC.

The V gene is TRBV11-2, the J gene TRBJ1-6; no reliable D call. Germline V gene data show CDR1 as SGHAT and CDR2 as FQNNGV. There are 15 residues in the CDR3. The V gene lost 8 bases and the J gene lost 7 bases, with 18 bases spanning the gap. The chain's CDR3 is CASRTFTGFNSPLHF. The CDR3 region has the DNA TGTGCCAGCCGAACTTTTACGGGCTTCAATTCACCCCTCCACTTT.